What follows are 21 T cell receptor beta chains derived from one specimen sequenced in a study of blood T cells in healthy people across ages. A J-beta primer mix and a sample-barcoded 5' primer were used in a second PCR of about 7 to 12 cycles. TCRdb ran MiXCR on the 5' RACE reads and lists one entry per CDR3 protein. The sample includes 1,100,000 or so distinct CDR3 sequences, 35% to 50% of them seen just once. Input material: blood. Every receptor here comes from a woman in her fifties or sixties in good health.

This sequence joins TRBV10-3 and TRBJ1-2; 10 bases agree with TRBD1. Germline V lookup: CDR1 ENHRY, CDR2 SYGVKD. The CDR3 totals 14 residues. J lost 7 bases, V lost 3 bases, and 5 bases had no gene match. This chain's CDR3 is CAISDPTGGGGYTF. CDR3 nucleotide sequence: TGTGCCATCAGTGACCCGACAGGGGGCGGTGGCTACACCTTC.

The chain uses TRBV18 and TRBJ1-4, with D unclear. Germline V gene sequence: CDR1 KGHSH, CDR2 LQKENI. Trimming shortened V by 5 bases and J by 8 bases, and 9 bases separated the two germline ends. This CDR3 comprises 12 residues. DNA for the CDR3: TGTGCCAGCTCATCACAAAAGGAAAAACTGTTTTTT. It translates to CASSSQKEKLFF.

The V gene is TRBV29-1, the J gene TRBJ2-2, with D maybe TRBD2 (7 bases). The germline V gene has CDR1 SQVTM and CDR2 ANQGSEA. Trimming removed 7 bases at V and 0 bases at J, with 9 bases between. The CDR3 spans 13 residues. This CDR3 is CSGEGANTGELFF. The CDR3 DNA reads as TGCAGCGGGGAGGGGGCGAACACCGGGGAGCTGTTTTTT.

The chain is built from TRBV20-1 and TRBJ2-1, with TRBD2 matching over 11 bases. V shed 1 base and J 9 bases; nucleotides not matched to a gene: 8. Per germline, CDR1 DFQATT and CDR2 SNEGSKA (reference sequence). This CDR3 is built from 15 residues. In DNA, the CDR3 is TGCAGTGCTAGAGGTAGCGGGGGGGTTTATAGTGAGCAGTTCTTC. Residues: CSARGSGGVYSEQFF.

This clonotype has more than one count but fewer than ten. CDR3 loop: CASSLDRNERFF. CDR3 sequence (DNA): TGTGCCAGCAGCTTAGATAGAAATGAACGGTTCTTC. This rearrangement joins TRBV11-2 to TRBJ2-1; no definite D call. The CDR3 contains 12 residues. With 0 bases removed from V and 15 bases from J, the gap between germline ends came to 12 bases. CDR1 and CDR2 (germline): SGHAT, FQNNGV.

The rearrangement uses TRBV7-9 and TRBJ2-7, with 9 bases matching TRBD1. CDR3 length: 15 residues. Germline CDR1 and CDR2: SEHNR and FQNEAQ (reference sequence). V dropped 3 bases and J dropped 6; count of bases not matched to a gene: 9. The CDR3 region has the DNA TGTGCCAGCAGCTTGGGACAGGGTGACTCGGGCGAGCAGTACTTC. Amino acids: CASSLGQGDSGEQYF.

CDR3 sequence: CASSQAQNGGETQYF. The CDR3 nucleotides are TGTGCCAGCAGCCAAGCCCAGAATGGTGGGGAGACCCAGTACTTC. This chain uses TRBV3-1 with TRBJ2-5; D not certain. The CDR3 is 15 amino acids. Germline values: CDR1 LGHDT, CDR2 YNNKEL (reference sequence). Between the trimmed V and J ends, which lost 1 base and 5 bases, there was a span of 14 bases.

On this clonotype: Germline is not matched at one junction end, which may reflect a read error. The rearrangement joins TRBV5-1 to TRBJ2-1, with D maybe TRBD2 (6 bases). Germline lookup yields CDR1 SGHRS and CDR2 YFSETQ. The CDR3 extends over 16 amino acids. CDR3 sequence: CASSLMGGTSYKEQFF. DNA for the CDR3: TGCGCCAGCAGCTTGATGGGCGGGACCTCCTACAAGGAGCAGTTCTTC.

V gene TRBV6-6 combines with J gene TRBJ1-6; D possibly corresponds to TRBD1 (5 bases). The length of the CDR3 is 16 residues. The germline V and J ends were trimmed by 5 bases and 7 bases, with 18 bases remaining between them. Germline V lookup: CDR1 MNHNY, CDR2 SVGAGI (reference sequence). CDR3 in DNA: TGTGCCAGCAGTCAACTGGCGCAGGGTGACAATTCACCCCTCCACTTT. It encodes CASSQLAQGDNSPLHF.

The chain has TRBV11-1 and TRBJ1-4; no firm D call. The CDR3 runs 22 residues. CDR1 is SGHAT, CDR2 FQDESV, per germline (reference sequence). V was pared by 2 bases and J by 5 bases, with 33 bases between. CDR3 DNA sequence: TGTGCCAGCAGCTTAATCGGAGTTAGCTCCTACAATGAGCAGACGGTAAATGAAAAACTGTTTTTT. It specifies CASSLIGVSSYNEQTVNEKLFF.

V gene TRBV6-5 combines with J gene TRBJ2-5; 9 bases fit TRBD1. The V gene's germline CDR1 is MNHEY and CDR2 SVGAGI. V gave up 4 bases and J gave up 11 bases; unmatched junction bases: 20. The CDR3 length is 17 residues. The chain's CDR3 is CASSSGQGPRGPNWQYF. CDR3 nucleotides: TGTGCCAGCAGTTCCGGACAGGGGCCTAGGGGACCCAATTGGCAGTACTTC.

V gene TRBV28 combines with J gene TRBJ2-5; tentative D call: TRBD2 (6 bases). The germline CDR1 and CDR2 sequences are MDHEN and SYDVKM. This CDR3 spans 14 amino acids. V was pared by 4 bases and J by 4 bases, with 13 bases between. The chain's CDR3 is CASSSLWGGETQYF. The CDR3 DNA is TGTGCCAGCAGTTCTCTGTGGGGAGGAGAGACCCAGTACTTC. Drawing the rest from reference TRBV28 and TRBJ2-5, the complete variable domain is DVKVTQSSRYLVKRTGEKVFLECVQDMDHENMFWYRQDPGLGLRLIYFSYDVKMKEKGDIPEGYSVSREKKERFSLILESASTNQTSMYLCASSSLWGGETQYFGPGTRLLVL.

The chain uses TRBV5-1 and TRBJ1-2, with D uncertain. Deletions cut 1 base from V and 2 bases from J, with 9 bases between. The CDR3 runs 14 residues. The germline CDR1 and CDR2 sequences are SGHRS and YFSETQ. The CDR3 sequence: CASSLLGSNYGYTF. The CDR3 bases are TGCGCCAGCAGCTTGTTGGGCAGCAACTATGGCTACACCTTC.

This clonotype was counted a few times. The chain recombines TRBV11-2 with TRBJ1-2; maybe TRBD1 (5 bases). Germline-derived CDR1 and CDR2 are SGHAT and FQNNGV. This CDR3 is 14 amino acids long. Trimming shortened V by 2 bases and J by 3 bases, and 10 bases separated the two germline ends. CDR3 sequence reads: CASSLMGGYYGYTF. The CDR3 region has the DNA TGTGCCAGCAGCTTAATGGGGGGATACTATGGCTACACCTTC. Using reference TRBV11-2 and TRBJ1-2 for the parts outside the CDR3, the full variable domain is EAGVAQSPRYKIIEKRQSVAFWCNPISGHATLYWYQQILGQGPKLLIQFQNNGVVDDSQLPKDRFSAERLKGVDSTLKIQPAKLEDSAVYLCASSLMGGYYGYTFGSGTRLTVV.

The V and J genes are TRBV7-9 and TRBJ2-1; TRBD2 aligns across 13 bases. CDR1 and CDR2 (germline): SEHNR, FQNEAQ (reference sequence). This CDR3 has 16 amino acids. V was clipped by 3 bases and J by 7 bases; unmatched bases: 6. The CDR3 DNA follows: TGTGCCAGCAGCTTGGGACTAGCGGGACCTGCAAATGAGCAGTTCTTC. This codes for CASSLGLAGPANEQFF.

This clonotype was counted a few times. The gene calls are TRBV29-1 and TRBJ2-5; 12 nucleotides line up with TRBD2. V shed 7 bases, J shed 4 bases, and the junction held 4 bases outside the gene matches. The CDR3 runs 13 residues. CDR1 SQVTM and CDR2 ANQGSEA come from the germline V gene. CDR3 sequence: CSGTSGTRETQYF. In DNA, the CDR3 is TGCAGCGGGACTAGCGGGACACGAGAGACCCAGTACTTC.

The chain joins TRBV20-1 to TRBJ2-1; TRBD2 matches at 10 bases. Germline CDR1 reads DFQATT; CDR2 reads SNEGSKA (reference sequence). The J segment lost 6 bases and the V segment lost 6 bases, leaving 11 bases of the junction unmatched. The CDR3 has 15 amino acids. CDR3 coding DNA: TGCAGTGCCCCGAGCTTTAGCGGGAGGTCCAATGAGCAGTTCTTC. Encoded protein: CSAPSFSGRSNEQFF.

The chain is built from TRBV12-3 or TRBV12-4 and TRBJ1-5, with D possibly being TRBD1 (5 bases). The CDR3 sequence is 14 residues long. Trimming removed 2 bases from V and 7 bases from J, with 12 bases in between. The CDR3 nucleotides read TGTGCCAGCAGTTTACTGGGAGGGGCCCAGCCCCAGCATTTT. Its translation is CASSLLGGAQPQHF.

The J gene is TRBJ2-1, the V gene TRBV12-3 or TRBV12-4; perhaps TRBD1 as D (6 bases). The length of the CDR3 is 13 residues. The ends were cut back, 3 bases at V and 6 bases at J, with 9 bases in the middle. Here the CDR3 reads CASSFGQLNEQFF. The DNA of the CDR3 is TGTGCCAGCAGTTTCGGACAGCTCAATGAGCAGTTCTTC.

V is TRBV9 and J is TRBJ2-7; 7 bases agree with TRBD2. The CDR3 has 14 amino acids. Trimming at V came to 6 bases and at J to 2 bases, leaving 8 bases not matched to a gene. Germline CDR1 SGDLS, CDR2 YYNGEE. CDR3: CASTKGAGPYEQYF. CDR3 sequence (DNA): TGTGCCAGCACCAAGGGAGCGGGACCCTACGAGCAGTACTTC. The whole variable domain, remainder taken from reference TRBV9 and TRBJ2-7, is DSGVTQTPKHLITATGQRVTLRCSPRSGDLSVYWYQQSLDQGLQFLIQYYNGEERAKGNILERFSAQQFPDLHSELNLSSLELGDSALYFCASTKGAGPYEQYFGPGTRLTVT.

V is TRBV11-2 and J is TRBJ2-7; 8 nucleotides align to TRBD2. CDR3 length equals 14 residues. The V segment lost 8 bases and the J segment 3 bases; nucleotides outside the gene matches: 9. Germline-derived CDR1 and CDR2 are SGHAT and FQNNGV. CDR3 loop: CASAGLAGLYEQYF. The CDR3 bases are TGTGCCAGCGCTGGGCTAGCGGGCCTCTACGAGCAGTACTTC.